This note documents a single TCR beta chain sequence. Its specificity is unknown. This entry is derived from a study of cytomegalovirus exposure and HLA in healthy donors. PCR was performed using 60 Vbeta and 13 Jbeta primers. The data were produced by immunoSEQ multiplex PCR, yet TCRdb's version contains in-frame clones alone and is incomplete. The data hold tens of thousands of clones, with around 78% observed a single time. The V segment lost 3 bases and the J segment 5 bases; nucleotides outside the gene matches: 7. The length of the CDR3 is 15 residues. CDR1 is KGHSH, CDR2 LQKENI, per germline. Findings of the study overall: It was likely that a cluster of highly shared sequence variants was a sequencing artifact. Earlier analysis yielded a pattern in which most TCR beta V segments were productive about 90% or about 30% of the time. A later analysis showed that HLA-associated TCR beta chains had undergone more clonal expansion than equally common others. Roughly uniform sequencing depth across donors was assumed, possibly incorrectly.

The TCR comes from a man aged 40-49 years in good health and CMV-seronegative. The chain recombines TRBV18 with TRBJ2-7; 10 bases map to TRBD1. What was sequenced was PBMCs. This CDR3 is CASSPRDRGVDEQYF. The CDR3 DNA sequence: TGTGCCAGCTCACCCCGGGACAGGGGAGTAGACGAGCAGTACTTC.